This TCR beta chain was sequenced in a study of T-cell memory formation after mild COVID-19. Whole-study context: TCR clusters were mostly confined to one donor each. Study observations and caveats: Clones from the second wave (peaking day 37) had unconfirmed SARS-CoV-2 specificity.

This clonotype was detected only a few times. Its antigen remains unknown. V gave up 5 bases and J gave up 10 bases; unmatched junction bases: 8. The CDR3 runs to 14 residues. The germline V gene has CDR1 SGHRS and CDR2 YFSETQ. MiXCR, applied by TCRdb to the 5' RACE reads, yields one record per CDR3 protein. Of hundreds of thousands of distinct CDR3 sequences in the sample, roughly a sixth were seen once. The rearrangement joins TRBV5-1 to TRBJ1-6, with 8 bases lining up with TRBD1. The TCR sequence derives from a man aged 18 to 30 who had mild COVID-19 (a few samples of this study predate the infection). Cell type and time point are not known. The specimen sequenced was PBMCs or a T cell subset sorted from them (not recorded which). CDR3 DNA sequence: TGCGCCAGCAGTTTTGGACAGGGAGAATCACCCCTCCACTTT. It is translated as CASSFGQGESPLHF.